The source of this T cell receptor (beta chain) is a study of Tregs in tolerant kidney transplant recipients (dated by TCRdb to about 2019). Broadly, across the study: Related donors were used in the transplants with nonmyeloablative bone marrow transplantation, and mixed chimerism was transient in the human trials. Before combined kidney and bone marrow transplantation, this study identified donor-specific regulatory T cells using TCRbeta sequencing and then followed those same cells after transplant. Overall results and qualifications from the work: Biological reproducibility was not directly assessed, although technical replication error appeared to be minimal. For some patients, the PCR primers changed as time went on, which meant samples from those patients could not be compared with one another at the nucleotide level. In tolerant patients, donor-specific Tregs expanded more than Tregs overall, which suggests antigen-driven rather than nonspecific expansion. The most biologically relevant and donor-specific TCRbeta repertoire appeared to be identified by expanding Tregs with activated donor B cells. The study was constrained by small patient numbers, and validation of the findings is required in larger populations and under other immunosuppression protocols.

For TCRbeta CDR3 sequencing, genomic DNA was extracted from sorted cells using the QIAGEN DNeasy Blood and Tissue Kit. High-throughput TCRbeta CDR3 sequencing was carried out commercially through immunoSEQ, with PCR amplification with bias correction and internal controls included. The study's processing was this. Unique productive TCRbeta sequences were defined by CDR3 nucleotide sequence where primers matched, otherwise by CDR3 amino acid sequence with Vbeta and Jbeta genes. As a correction for sorting error, sequences shared between sorted populations at a frequency ratio of 2:1 or less were discarded, and the remaining shared sequences were assigned to the higher population. A sequence was defined as donor-reactive if the sequence was expanded at least 5-fold in CFSE-low cells compared with unstimulated cells and had a frequency of at least 0.01% in CFSE-low cells. Jensen-Shannon divergence, calculated on the top 100 TCRbeta sequences ranked by frequency, was used to quantify repertoire divergence. For samples with multiple sequencing runs, sorting error was corrected separately for each run before the runs were pooled. This immuneACCESS table, as held by TCRdb, lists in-frame sequences with V and J called but not all clones. Of the missing ones, under half trace to an unresolved V gene in checked studies; the others have no known cause. D and trimming come from the DNA, and the V and J calls and clone size come from that table. The sample yields roughly 69,000 clones; roughly 98% were counted once. Around 0.3% of the sample lies in the top ten.

The CDR3 numbers 15 residues from cysteine through phenylalanine. This entry keeps only the CDR3 DNA: 45 bases, framed from base 1. Looking up the germline V gene (reference sequence) yields CDR1 MNHEY and CDR2 SMNVEV. Compared with germline, V lacks 3 bases and J lacks 7 bases; bases without a gene match: 8. Taken with the paper, the label for time point translates to: blood sample drawn before combined kidney and bone marrow transplant. Thawed PBMCs were FACS-sorted into unstimulated Tregs (CD4+CD25+CD127-), CD4+ non-Tregs (CD4+CD25-), CD4 cells and CD8 cells. Before Treg sorting, thawed PBMCs were rested overnight at 37°C with 200 IU/ml IL-2. The patients were a few recipients of combined kidney and bone marrow transplants from the ITN036ST trial, and samples were available only for these trial subjects. Healthy control blood was processed to PBMCs with a Ficoll density gradient and then cryopreserved, whereas patient PBMCs were collected both before and after transplant.

As concerns this clone: Its antigen specificity is not known. It has no much larger one-base neighbor in the sample; base qualities were not kept.

The receptor chain draws on TRBV27 and TRBJ2-1; TRBD1 matches 8 bases in the middle. This TCR derives from a human donor who received a combined kidney and bone marrow transplant. The sequenced sample was Tregs from blood, obtained before the transplant. The nucleotide sequence is given as TGTGCCAGCAGTTTGGGCGGACAGGGTTGGAATGAGCAGTTCTTC. Translation gives CASSLGGQGWNEQFF.